A single sample gave rise to the 31 T cell receptor beta chains below, sequenced in a study of blood T cell repertoires in COVID-19. Profiling relied on immunoSEQ multiplex PCR, and the TCRdb table lists in-frame clones only, not all of them. The repertoire holds 55,000 to 80,000 clones, 85% to 90% seen once, with 1% to 1.5% in the top ten. Material: peripheral blood. These receptors all come from a woman aged 60 to 75 with acute or convalescent COVID-19.

The V and J genes are TRBV5-4 and TRBJ1-1, with D tentatively TRBD1 (6 bases). The CDR3 contains 14 residues. The germline V and J ends were trimmed by 4 bases and 9 bases, with 19 bases remaining between them. CDR1 SGHNT and CDR2 YYREEE come from the germline V gene (reference sequence). The DNA of the CDR3 is TGTGCCAGCAGCCCTGGACAGCGGGGGACTCAAGCTTTCTTT. Translated: CASSPGQRGTQAFF.

V usage is TRBV6-5 and J usage is TRBJ1-2; D is possibly TRBD1 (6 bases). With 0 bases removed from V and 4 bases from J, the gap between germline ends came to 12 bases. This CDR3 contains 15 residues. Germline CDR1 and CDR2: MNHEY and SVGAGI. The CDR3 DNA is TGTGCCAGCAGTTACTCGACCACAGGGACCTATGGCTACACCTTC. This sequence encodes CASSYSTTGTYGYTF.

The chain employs TRBV23-1 and TRBJ2-2; TRBD2 matches at 9 bases. TRBV23-1 is an ORF, and what it does is uncertain. With V trimmed by 6 bases and J by 2 bases, 7 bases remained unmatched. This CDR3 comprises 16 residues. CDR3 coding DNA: TGCGCCAGCAGACACCATAGCGGGAGAAACACCGGGGAGCTGTTTTTT. Translation gives CASRHHSGRNTGELFF.

This sequence joins TRBV19 and TRBJ1-4; D is undetermined. This CDR3 comprises 14 residues. Germline V gene lookup returns CDR1 LNHDA and CDR2 SQIVND (reference sequence). The V end was cut by 4 bases, the J end by 8 bases, with 14 bases between. CDR3 DNA: TGTGCCAGTAGTAATATTCCTTACGGGGAAAAACTGTTTTTT. Protein: CASSNIPYGEKLFF.

This chain connects TRBV10-3 to TRBJ1-2, with a possible D match to TRBD1 (5 bases). The germline V and J ends were trimmed by 7 bases and 4 bases, with 22 bases remaining between them. Germline V gene lookup returns CDR1 ENHRY and CDR2 SYGVKD. The CDR3 extends over 16 amino acids. CDR3 in amino acids: CAITHGGNWRSYGYTF. The CDR3 region has the DNA TGTGCCATCACCCACGGGGGGAATTGGAGAAGCTATGGCTACACCTTC.

The chain carries TRBV5-5 and TRBJ2-4; possible D gene TRBD1, 5 bases. The CDR3 runs to 14 residues. Trimming shortened V by 4 bases and J by 2 bases, and 10 bases separated the two germline ends. Per the germline V gene, CDR1 is SGHKS and CDR2 is YYEKEE (reference sequence). CDR3 in amino acids: CASSPTVTKNIQYF. In nucleotides, the CDR3 is TGTGCCAGCAGCCCGACAGTGACCAAAAACATTCAGTACTTC.

The chain carries TRBV9 and TRBJ1-2; 11 positions agree with TRBD1. The germline gives CDR1 SGDLS, CDR2 YYNGEE. V lost 3 bases and J lost 4; bases outside the gene matches: 5. The CDR3 totals 15 residues. The CDR3 sequence is CASSERGTGGYGYTF. The CDR3 coding sequence is TGTGCCAGCAGCGAAAGGGGGACAGGGGGCTATGGCTACACCTTC. The whole variable domain, remainder taken from reference TRBV9 and TRBJ1-2, is DSGVTQTPKHLITATGQRVTLRCSPRSGDLSVYWYQQSLDQGLQFLIQYYNGEERAKGNILERFSAQQFPDLHSELNLSSLELGDSALYFCASSERGTGGYGYTFGSGTRLTVV.

This chain connects TRBV19 to TRBJ2-4; 7 bases align to TRBD2. The J segment lost 1 base and the V segment lost 1 base, leaving 10 bases of the junction unmatched. CDR3 length: 18 amino acids. Germline V gene lookup returns CDR1 LNHDA and CDR2 SQIVND (reference sequence). DNA for the CDR3: TGTGCCAGTAGTATAGGATTCACCGGGAGGCAGGCCAAAAACATTCAGTACTTC. As protein: CASSIGFTGRQAKNIQYF.

The chain joins TRBV6-5 to TRBJ2-7; the match to TRBD2 covers 7 bases. The CDR3 consists of 15 residues. Germline V gene lookup returns CDR1 MNHEY and CDR2 SVGAGI. V shed 2 bases and J 5 bases; nucleotides not matched to a gene: 9. The CDR3 sequence: CASSYGGSPLDEQYV. The CDR3 DNA sequence: TGTGCCAGCAGTTACGGCGGGAGTCCCTTGGACGAGCAGTACGTC.

The chain recombines TRBV7-2 with TRBJ1-4; D not resolved. The V end lost 2 bases, the J end lost 6 bases, and 7 bases lay between the germline ends. The CDR3 has 13 amino acids. Germline V CDR1 and CDR2: SGHTA, FQGNSA. The DNA for the CDR3 is TGTGCCAGCAGCTTATCCGGGTATGAAAAACTGTTTTTT. Translation: CASSLSGYEKLFF.

The V call is TRBV19, the J call TRBJ1-2; 10 bases line up with TRBD1. V lost 7 bases, J lost 7 bases, and 9 bases stayed unmatched. This CDR3 comprises 14 residues. CDR1 is LNHDA, CDR2 SQIVND, per germline (reference sequence). The CDR3 sequence: CASIGDRGRSGYTF. CDR3 sequence (DNA): TGTGCCAGTATTGGAGACAGGGGGCGAAGTGGCTACACCTTC.

V is TRBV24-1 and J is TRBJ2-3; D not certain. V was shortened by 5 bases and J by 2 bases, with 7 bases between the two germline ends. Per germline, CDR1 KGHDR and CDR2 SFDVKD. The CDR3 sequence is 13 residues long. CDR3: CATSGKLTDTQYF. The DNA of the CDR3 is TGTGCCACCAGTGGAAAACTCACAGATACGCAGTATTTT.

The chain links TRBV2 to TRBJ1-4; the D gene is possibly TRBD1 (6 bases). The CDR3 consists of 15 residues. Germline V gives CDR1 SNHLY, CDR2 FYNNEI. V was clipped by 6 bases and J by 5 bases, with 16 bases between them. CDR3 nucleotides: TGTGCCAGCAGCGCGGAGCGGACAGCGAATGAAAAACTGTTTTTT. Amino acid sequence: CASSAERTANEKLFF.

The rearrangement links TRBV2 to TRBJ2-1, with a possible D match to TRBD2 (6 bases). V gave up 6 bases and J gave up 12 bases, with 21 bases separating them. Germline V gene sequence: CDR1 SNHLY, CDR2 FYNNEI. The CDR3 consists of 14 residues. CDR3 sequence: CASRAGSTTLLQFF. CDR3 nucleotides: TGTGCCAGCAGGGCCGGGAGCACCACCCTCTTGCAGTTCTTC.

This chain uses TRBV5-6 with TRBJ1-6; D perhaps matches TRBD1 (5 bases). The CDR3 runs to 14 residues. The germline V gene has CDR1 SGHDT and CDR2 YYEEEE. V lost 4 bases to trimming and J lost 6 bases, with 11 bases between them. The CDR3 region has the DNA TGTGCCAGCAGCGGTGACAGAGCTAATTCACCCCTCCACTTT. This sequence encodes CASSGDRANSPLHF.

This chain connects TRBV14 to TRBJ1-1; 8 bases fit TRBD1. Germline CDR1 reads SGHDN; CDR2 reads FVKESK. The length of the CDR3 is 15 residues. J was trimmed by 7 bases and V by 0 bases; bases with no gene match: 7. Here the CDR3 reads CASSQDRDRLGEAFF. Here the CDR3 DNA reads TGTGCCAGCAGCCAAGACCGGGACAGGCTTGGTGAAGCTTTCTTT.

The CDR3: CASGSGGYNEQFF. CDR3 DNA sequence: TGTGCCAGCGGCAGCGGGGGGTACAATGAGCAGTTCTTC. V usage is TRBV2 and J usage is TRBJ2-1; TRBD2 aligns across 9 bases. The trim removed 8 bases at V and 4 bases at J, leaving 3 bases unmatched. The CDR3 has 13 residues. Germline V gives CDR1 SNHLY, CDR2 FYNNEI.

The DNA for the CDR3 is TGTGCCAGCAGCCCCGTGGGGGGGCAGGGGGAGACCCAGTACTTC. Translation: CASSPVGGQGETQYF. The J gene is TRBJ2-5, the V gene TRBV5-4, with D tentatively TRBD2 (7 bases). Trimming took off 4 bases at V and 5 bases at J, with 18 bases between the two ends. The CDR3 has 15 residues. Germline V gene lookup returns CDR1 SGHNT and CDR2 YYREEE (reference sequence).

A single count supports this clone. The chain has TRBV19 and TRBJ1-1; D not certain. The CDR3 extends over 14 amino acids. Germline V gene sequence: CDR1 LNHDA, CDR2 SQIVND (reference sequence). V was pared by 1 base and J by 4 bases, with 10 bases between. In nucleotides, the CDR3 is TGTGCCAGTAGTATAGTTGGGCTCGGCACTGAAGCTTTCTTT. Translating it yields CASSIVGLGTEAFF.

In this sample, this clone turned up once. This chain links TRBV3-1 (or the pseudogene TRBV3-2) with TRBJ2-3; 9 nucleotides agree with TRBD2. The V gene's germline CDR1 is LGHDT and CDR2 YNNKEL (reference sequence). The CDR3 is 21 amino acids. J lost 3 bases, V lost 0 bases, and 19 bases had no gene match. The chain's CDR3 is CASSQEAGWRGGRLTTDTQYF. The CDR3 DNA is TGTGCCAGCAGCCAAGAAGCCGGGTGGCGGGGGGGCCGCCTTACAACAGATACGCAGTATTTT.

The chain has TRBV5-4 and TRBJ1-2, with TRBD1 identical over 8 bases. J gave up 3 bases and V 2 bases, and 6 bases lay outside the gene matches. CDR1 is SGHNT and CDR2 is YYREEE in the germline V gene (reference sequence). The CDR3 runs to 15 residues. The CDR3 spells CASSFGQGQDYGYTF. The CDR3, as DNA: TGTGCCAGCAGCTTTGGACAGGGTCAGGACTATGGCTACACCTTC. Full variable domain (remainder filled in from reference TRBV5-4 and TRBJ1-2): ETGVTQSPTHLIKTRGQQVTLRCSSQSGHNTVSWYQQALGQGPQFIFQYYREEENGRGNFPPRFSGLQFPNYSSELNVNALELDDSALYLCASSFGQGQDYGYTFGSGTRLTVV.

This sequence joins TRBV28 and TRBJ2-1; 9 positions agree with TRBD1. There are 15 residues in the CDR3. Germline-derived CDR1 and CDR2 are MDHEN and SYDVKM. The ends lost 4 bases at V and 6 bases at J; junction bases unmatched: 7. The chain's CDR3 is CASSSTGTGTNEQFF. Written as DNA, the CDR3 is TGTGCCAGCAGTTCTACCGGGACAGGGACCAATGAGCAGTTCTTC.

This clone was detected a few times. V is TRBV6-5 and J is TRBJ1-6; 9 nucleotides match TRBD1. The germline CDR1 and CDR2 sequences are MNHEY and SVGAGI. The length of the CDR3 is 16 residues. J was trimmed by 4 bases and V by 2 bases; bases with no gene match: 3. In nucleotides, the CDR3 is TGTGCCAGCAGTTACGGGGACAGGGTTTATAATTCACCCCTCCACTTT. This translates into CASSYGDRVYNSPLHF.

A few counts support this clone. The CDR3 loop is CASSFRRPETQYF. The CDR3 region has the DNA TGTGCCAGCAGCTTCCGCAGGCCAGAGACCCAGTACTTC. The chain couples TRBV11-1 to TRBJ2-5, with D uncertain. The V gene lost 3 bases and the J gene lost 4 bases, with 9 bases spanning the gap. This CDR3 has 13 residues. Germline V gives CDR1 SGHAT, CDR2 FQDESV (reference sequence).

This clone was detected once. The V call is TRBV7-2, the J call TRBJ2-5, with 7 bases fitting TRBD1. V trimming: 3 bases; J trimming: 7 bases; junction bases outside the gene matches: 14. Germline loops: CDR1 SGHTA, CDR2 FQGNSA. CDR3 length: 16 residues. The CDR3 loop is CASSLGRTGPTGTQYF. CDR3 in DNA: TGTGCCAGCAGCTTGGGCCGGACAGGCCCTACCGGGACCCAGTACTTC.

This clone is a singleton in its sample. The gene calls are TRBV28 and TRBJ1-2; 7 bases align to TRBD1. The CDR3 runs 12 residues. Per the germline V gene, CDR1 is MDHEN and CDR2 is SYDVKM. The J segment lost 10 bases and the V segment lost 5 bases, leaving 7 bases of the junction unmatched. The CDR3 protein is CASSPWDRDYTF. Written as DNA, the CDR3 is TGTGCCAGCAGTCCCTGGGACAGAGACTACACCTTC.

CDR3 in amino acids: CASSHGIYEQFF. CDR3 DNA: TGTGCCAGCAGCCACGGGATCTATGAGCAGTTCTTC. The V and J genes are TRBV3-1 (or the pseudogene TRBV3-2) and TRBJ2-1, with a tentative D call TRBD2 (5 bases). The CDR3 has 12 residues. The germline V gene encodes CDR1 LGHDT and CDR2 YNNKEL (reference sequence). Trimming pared 3 bases from V and 8 bases from J, leaving 8 bases between.

The V and J genes are TRBV5-1 and TRBJ1-4; 7 bases are shared with TRBD1. The CDR3 is 15 amino acids. Per the germline V gene, CDR1 is SGHRS and CDR2 is YFSETQ. V lost 3 bases, J lost 6 bases, and 8 bases stayed unmatched. CDR3 loop: CASSSRTGRDEKLFF. The CDR3 DNA sequence: TGCGCCAGCAGCTCAAGGACAGGAAGGGATGAAAAACTGTTTTTT. Full variable domain (rest looked up from reference TRBV5-1 and TRBJ1-4): KAGVTQTPRYLIKTRGQQVTLSCSPISGHRSVSWYQQTPGQGLQFLFEYFSETQRNKGNFPGRFSGRQFSNSRSEMNVSTLELGDSALYLCASSSRTGRDEKLFFGSGTQLSVL.

The chain is built from TRBV28 and TRBJ1-2, with 10 bases that match TRBD1. Looked up from germline, CDR1 is MDHEN and CDR2 is SYDVKM. This CDR3 contains 16 residues. Trimming at V came to 3 bases and at J to 5 bases, leaving 9 bases not matched to a gene. The CDR3 sequence: CASSLGPTGGGYGYTF. The CDR3 bases are TGTGCCAGCAGTTTGGGACCGACAGGGGGCGGGTATGGCTACACCTTC.

V gene TRBV2 combines with J gene TRBJ1-3; TRBD1 matches 10 bases. The CDR3 has 15 amino acids. Germline V gene data show CDR1 as SNHLY and CDR2 as FYNNEI. Trimming removed 6 bases from V and 4 bases from J; junction bases left unmatched: 6. The CDR3: CASRPPGQGGNTIYF. CDR3 nucleotide sequence: TGTGCCAGCAGACCCCCGGGACAGGGGGGAAACACCATATATTTT.

The V gene is TRBV28, the J gene TRBJ1-6; 7 bases fit TRBD1. V dropped 7 bases and J dropped 7; count of bases not matched to a gene: 7. This CDR3 spans 14 amino acids. Germline values: CDR1 MDHEN, CDR2 SYDVKM. CDR3: CASIPGQPNSPLHF. The DNA of the CDR3 is TGTGCCAGCATCCCGGGACAGCCAAATTCACCCCTCCACTTT.